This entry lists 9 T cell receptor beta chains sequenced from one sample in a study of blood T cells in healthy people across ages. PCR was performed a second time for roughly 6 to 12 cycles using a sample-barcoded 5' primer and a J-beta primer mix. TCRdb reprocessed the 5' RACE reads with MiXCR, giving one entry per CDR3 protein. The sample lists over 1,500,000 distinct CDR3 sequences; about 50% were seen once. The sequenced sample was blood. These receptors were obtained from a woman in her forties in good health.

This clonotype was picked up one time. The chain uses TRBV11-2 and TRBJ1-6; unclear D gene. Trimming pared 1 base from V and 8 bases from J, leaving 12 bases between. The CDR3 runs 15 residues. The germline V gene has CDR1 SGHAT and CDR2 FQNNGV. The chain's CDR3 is CASSLGREVDSPLHF. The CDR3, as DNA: TGTGCCAGCAGCTTAGGACGGGAGGTCGATTCACCCCTCCACTTT.

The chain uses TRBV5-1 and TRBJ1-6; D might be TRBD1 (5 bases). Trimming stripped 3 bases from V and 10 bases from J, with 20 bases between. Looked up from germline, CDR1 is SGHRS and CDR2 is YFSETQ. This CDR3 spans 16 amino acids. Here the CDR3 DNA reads TGCGCCAGCAGCTATACCGGGACCCTTCAGGGATCACCCCTCCACTTT. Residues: CASSYTGTLQGSPLHF.

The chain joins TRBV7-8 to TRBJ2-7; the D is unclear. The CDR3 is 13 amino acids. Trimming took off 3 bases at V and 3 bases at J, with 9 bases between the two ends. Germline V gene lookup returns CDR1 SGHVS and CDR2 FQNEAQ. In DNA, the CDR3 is TGTGCCAGCAGCTTTCGGCCCGGCTACGAGCAGTACTTC. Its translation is CASSFRPGYEQYF.

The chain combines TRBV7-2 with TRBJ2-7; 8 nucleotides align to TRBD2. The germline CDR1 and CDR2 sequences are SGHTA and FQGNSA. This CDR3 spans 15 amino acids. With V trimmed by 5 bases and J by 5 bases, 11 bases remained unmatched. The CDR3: CASSRGLAGVDEQYF. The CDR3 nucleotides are TGTGCCAGCAGCCGAGGACTAGCCGGGGTGGACGAGCAGTACTTC.

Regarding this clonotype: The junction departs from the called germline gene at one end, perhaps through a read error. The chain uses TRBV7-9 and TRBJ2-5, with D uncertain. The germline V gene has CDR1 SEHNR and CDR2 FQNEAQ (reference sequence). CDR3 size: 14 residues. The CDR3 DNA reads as TGTGCCAGCAGCGTAGCACAGCTCCAAGAGACCCAGTACTTC. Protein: CASSVAQLQETQYF.

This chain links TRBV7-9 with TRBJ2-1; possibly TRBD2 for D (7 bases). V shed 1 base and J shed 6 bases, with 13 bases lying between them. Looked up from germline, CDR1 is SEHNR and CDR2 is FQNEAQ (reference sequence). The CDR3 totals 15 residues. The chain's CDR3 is CASSLDGGGGNEQFF. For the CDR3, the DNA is TGTGCCAGCAGCTTAGACGGCGGGGGCGGCAATGAGCAGTTCTTC. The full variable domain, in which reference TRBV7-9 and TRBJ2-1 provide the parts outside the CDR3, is DTGVSQNPRHKITKRGQNVTFRCDPISEHNRLYWYRQTLGQGPEFLTYFQNEAQLEKSRLLSDRFSAERPKGSFSTLEIQRTEQGDSAMYLCASSLDGGGGNEQFFGPGTRLTVL.

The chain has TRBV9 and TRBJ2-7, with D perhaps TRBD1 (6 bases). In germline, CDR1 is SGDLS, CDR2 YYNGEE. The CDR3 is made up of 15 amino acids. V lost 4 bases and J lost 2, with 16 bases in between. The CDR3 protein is CASSLNRDPTYEQYF. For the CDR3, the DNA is TGTGCCAGCAGCTTAAACAGGGATCCGACCTACGAGCAGTACTTC.

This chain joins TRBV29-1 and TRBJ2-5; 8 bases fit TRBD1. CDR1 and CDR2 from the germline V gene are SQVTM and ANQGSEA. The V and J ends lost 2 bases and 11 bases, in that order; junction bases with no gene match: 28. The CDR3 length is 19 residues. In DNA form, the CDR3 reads TGCAGCGTTGAACCGACCCTCGGACAGGGAACGAGCTCCTACAATGAGCAGTACTTC. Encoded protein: CSVEPTLGQGTSSYNEQYF.

CDR3 loop: CASSLFSSGFARGYNEQFF. CDR3 sequence (DNA): TGTGCCAGCAGCTTATTTTCCTCGGGCTTCGCCAGGGGGTACAATGAGCAGTTCTTC. The genes are TRBV7-3 and TRBJ2-1; 7 positions match TRBD1. V shed 2 bases, J shed 4 bases, and the junction held 17 bases outside the gene matches. The CDR3 consists of 19 residues. Germline V lookup: CDR1 SGHTA, CDR2 FQGTGA.